A single sample gave rise to the 4 T cell receptor beta chains below, sequenced in a study of cytomegalovirus exposure and HLA in healthy donors. Primers: 60 Vbeta forward and 13 Jbeta reverse. The method was immunoSEQ multiplex PCR; TCRdb's version includes in-frame clones alone and lacks a portion of them. The table includes 100,000 to 150,000 clones, less than 80% detected once. The sample consisted of PBMCs. Receptor source: a man aged 40-49 years in good health and CMV-seropositive.

V usage is TRBV27 and J usage is TRBJ2-3; D ambiguous. Germline CDR1 reads MNHEY; CDR2 reads SMNVEV (reference sequence). The CDR3 spans 15 residues. The ends were cut back, 5 bases at V and 0 bases at J, with 12 bases in the middle. The CDR3 bases are TGTGCCAGCAGTCCCTGGCCGTCTAGCACAGATACGCAGTATTTT. It specifies CASSPWPSSTDTQYF.

V is TRBV18 and J is TRBJ1-1; 11 bases fit TRBD1. V trimming: 8 bases; J trimming: 3 bases; junction bases outside the gene matches: 8. Germline-derived CDR1 and CDR2 are KGHSH and LQKENI. The CDR3 loop spans 15 amino acids. The CDR3 coding sequence is TGTGCCAGCGTTGGACAGGGGGCGCGAGACACTGAAGCTTTCTTT. This sequence encodes CASVGQGARDTEAFF.

The chain links TRBV6-6 to TRBJ1-5; D is possibly TRBD1 (6 bases). Trimming cost V 2 bases and J 6 bases, with 8 bases left between them. The CDR3 loop spans 13 amino acids. From germline, CDR1 is MNHNY and CDR2 SVGAGI (reference sequence). CDR3 region: CASSYEDSQPQHF. The CDR3 region has the DNA TGTGCCAGCAGTTACGAGGACAGTCAGCCCCAGCATTTT.

The chain couples TRBV7-6 to TRBJ2-1; a possible D gene is TRBD1 (7 bases). Germline CDR1 SGHVS, CDR2 FNYEAQ. The ends were cut back, 1 base at V and 0 bases at J, with 19 bases in the middle. The CDR3 has 19 amino acids. This CDR3 is CASSLGRGQPKSSYNEQFF. The CDR3 coding sequence is TGTGCCAGCAGCTTAGGGCGGGGACAGCCGAAGAGCTCCTACAATGAGCAGTTCTTC.